Described below is a single TCR beta chain sequence and its context. What it binds is not known. This sample was included in a study of cytomegalovirus exposure and HLA in healthy donors. Whole-study results and caveats: In an earlier analysis, about 87% or about 30%: the productive usage of most TCR beta V segments. The authors enumerated 150 to 200 TCR beta chains as linked to cytomegalovirus.

The PCR employed 60 Vbeta primers together with 13 Jbeta primers. The protocol was immunoSEQ multiplex PCR, while the TCRdb copy is restricted to in-frame clones and leaves out a portion. This sample has 120,000 or so clones, with roughly 80% found just once. V lost 4 bases, J lost 4 bases, and 6 bases stayed unmatched. This CDR3 has 15 amino acids. Looked up from germline, CDR1 is MGHDK and CDR2 is SYGVNS. Sequences were obtained from PBMCs. This sequence originates from a young man in good health and CMV-seronegative. The chain links TRBV25-1 to TRBJ2-5; 10 nucleotides line up with TRBD2. As DNA, the CDR3 is TGTGCCAGCAGTGGGACTAGCGGCAGGAGAGAGACCCAGTACTTC. Translated, it gives CASSGTSGRRETQYF.